These T cell receptor beta chains were read from a single sample in a study of OX40 agonist ivuxolimab in advanced cancers. Sequencing was performed with immunoSEQ multiplex PCR; in TCRdb, only in-frame clones are kept and a portion is missing. The table lists 53,000 or so clones, approximately 84% of them singletons, with 10% to 15% in the top ten. The sample consisted of CD4+ or CD8+ T cells sorted from blood, taken in a trial of the OX40 agonist ivuxolimab. The receptors stem from an adult with an advanced solid tumor such as melanoma, head and neck, liver or kidney cancer. Both conserved end residues are part of each CDR3. D genes are given only for firm matches. Size is omitted from some rows. Given values are once, few, many or a class for expanded clones.

v_gene	abundance	d_gene	j_gene	CDR3nt	CDR3aa
TRBV6-1	.	.	TRBJ1-1	TGTGCCAGCAGACAGGGAACGGGTGAAGCTTTCTTT	CASRQGTGEAFF
TRBV7-2	few	.	TRBJ1-5	TGTGCCAGCAGCTTAGGGGGGACCCAGCATTTT	CASSLGGTQHF
TRBV5-4	.	.	TRBJ2-1	TGTGCCAGCAGCTTGGTTTGGAGGAGCTCCTACAATGAGCAGTTCTTC	CASSLVWRSSYNEQFF
TRBV27	.	.	TRBJ1-5	TGTGCCAGCAGTGCCGGGCTCTTTAGCAATCAGCCCCAGCATTTT	CASSAGLFSNQPQHF
TRBV7-9	once	.	TRBJ2-1	TGTGCCAGCAGCGTAGACAACTCCTCGCGGTTCTTC	CASSVDNSSRFF
TRBV11-2	.	.	TRBJ2-1	TGTGCCAGCAGCTTAGGGCAGAACAATGAGCAGTTCTTC	CASSLGQNNEQFF
TRBV19	.	TRBD1	TRBJ2-6	TGTGCCAGTGTCAGACGGGGGACAGGGGATTCCGGTGGGGCCAACGTCCTGACTTTC	CASVRRGTGDSGGANVLTF
TRBV6-1	once	.	TRBJ2-7	TGTGCCAGCAGTGATTGGGGCTACGAGCAGTACTTC	CASSDWGYEQYF
TRBV6-1	few	TRBD2	TRBJ2-1	TGTGCCAGCAGTGTATACCGTGAGGCTAGCGGGAGGTCTGAGCAGTTCTTC	CASSVYREASGRSEQFF
TRBV9	.	TRBD1	TRBJ1-1	TGTGCCAGCAGCGTAGACAGGGGGAACACTGAAGCTTTCTTT	CASSVDRGNTEAFF
TRBV28	once	.	TRBJ2-7	TGTGCCAGCAGTTTCAGTCAGGGAACGAAGGGGCAGTACTTC	CASSFSQGTKGQYF
TRBV19	once	.	TRBJ1-2	TGTGCCAGTAGCTTCAGACAGAGTAACTATGGCTACACCTTC	CASSFRQSNYGYTF
TRBV5-1	.	.	TRBJ1-1	TGCGCCAGCAGCCCCCGCGGTGGGATCACTGAAGCTTTCTTT	CASSPRGGITEAFF
TRBV29-1	.	TRBD1	TRBJ1-2	TGCAGCGATCGGACAGGGCCGAACTATGGCTACACCTTC	CSDRTGPNYGYTF
TRBV6-5	.	TRBD2	TRBJ2-5	TGTGCCAGCAGTGCACTAGCGGACCAAAGGGAGACCCAGTACTTC	CASSALADQRETQYF
TRBV5-1	.	.	TRBJ2-2	TGCGCCAGCAGGCCGGGTGCCTCGAGCACCGGGGAGCTGTTTTTT	CASRPGASSTGELFF